Below are 17 T cell receptor beta chains sequenced from a single sample in a study of blood T cell repertoires in COVID-19. Only in-frame clones appear in the TCRdb table, and some are missing; sequencing was by immunoSEQ multiplex PCR. The data show 390,000 or so clones, around 87% seen once. Sequences were obtained from PBMCs or T cells enriched from blood (not recorded which). Receptor source: a woman between 50 and 59 years old who had recovered from COVID-19.

This clone was seen only once. This rearrangement joins TRBV28 to TRBJ1-2, with 11 nucleotides matching TRBD1. The CDR3 is 19 residues long. Germline-derived CDR1 and CDR2 are MDHEN and SYDVKM. Trimming cost V 2 bases and J 6 bases; bases outside gene matches: 17. CDR3 coding DNA: TGTGCCAGCAGTTTAGTTTTAGCGGGACAGGGGGGCCCAGCGCATGGCTACACCTTC. Translation: CASSLVLAGQGGPAHGYTF.

This chain joins TRBV28 and TRBJ1-2; D not resolved. The V end lost 8 bases, the J end lost 8 bases, and 18 bases lay between the germline ends. CDR1 is MDHEN, CDR2 SYDVKM, per germline. The CDR3 totals 13 residues. CDR3 nucleotides: TGTGCCAGCCACCGGCCGGGTGTCTACGGCTACACCTTC. Amino acids: CASHRPGVYGYTF.

The chain carries TRBV28 and TRBJ1-4, with 7 bases matching TRBD1. V was pared by 6 bases and J by 7 bases, with 11 bases of the junction left unmatched. Germline loops: CDR1 MDHEN, CDR2 SYDVKM. The CDR3 runs to 15 residues. CDR3 protein: CASRTPGTEFEKLFF. The CDR3 region has the DNA TGTGCCAGCAGAACTCCCGGGACAGAATTTGAAAAACTGTTTTTT.

The V gene is TRBV27, the J gene TRBJ1-2; a weak D match, TRBD1 (5 bases). Germline V CDR1 and CDR2: MNHEY, SMNVEV (reference sequence). Trimming pared 4 bases from V and 4 bases from J, leaving 10 bases between. The CDR3 is made up of 13 amino acids. The CDR3, as DNA: TGTGCCAGCAGTTCGCAGGGCGGCTATGGCTACACCTTC. Translating gives CASSSQGGYGYTF.

The CDR3 coding sequence is TGCGCCAGCAGCTTGGACGGGACAGGGAGACGGAATTCACCCCTCCACTTT. Its translation: CASSLDGTGRRNSPLHF. This sequence joins TRBV5-1 and TRBJ1-6, with TRBD1 identical over 9 bases. This CDR3 is 17 amino acids long. V dropped 0 bases and J dropped 7; count of bases not matched to a gene: 8. Germline V gene sequence: CDR1 SGHRS, CDR2 YFSETQ. Based on the CDR3 plus reference TRBV5-1 and TRBJ1-6, the full variable domain is KAGVTQTPRYLIKTRGQQVTLSCSPISGHRSVSWYQQTPGQGLQFLFEYFSETQRNKGNFPGRFSGRQFSNSRSEMNVSTLELGDSALYLCASSLDGTGRRNSPLHFGNGTRLTVT.

The rearrangement joins TRBV7-2 to TRBJ1-6, with D hard to call. This CDR3 contains 15 residues. With 5 bases removed from V and 6 bases from J, the gap between germline ends came to 14 bases. Germline CDR1 reads SGHTA; CDR2 reads FQGNSA. The CDR3 sequence is CASSTAAGFNSPLHF. In nucleotides, the CDR3 is TGTGCCAGCAGCACCGCCGCGGGGTTTAATTCACCCCTCCACTTT.

The V call is TRBV12-3 or TRBV12-4, the J call TRBJ1-1, with no clear D. Trimming pared 2 bases from V and 11 bases from J, leaving 9 bases between. CDR3 length: 11 amino acids. CDR3 amino acids: CASSLSSVAFF. The CDR3 DNA is TGTGCCAGCAGTTTATCTTCCGTCGCTTTCTTT.

This rearrangement joins TRBV28 to TRBJ1-1, with 7 bases fitting TRBD1. Germline V lookup: CDR1 MDHEN, CDR2 SYDVKM. Trimming at V came to 3 bases and at J to 6 bases, leaving 10 bases not matched to a gene. The CDR3 covers 15 residues. The CDR3 DNA follows: TGTGCCAGCAGTTTCCGCGGGGCAGGGGGGCCTGAAGCTTTCTTT. Translated: CASSFRGAGGPEAFF.

This clone was seen just once. The V gene is TRBV4-1, the J gene TRBJ1-6, with D perhaps matching TRBD1 (6 bases). Germline CDR1 MGHRA, CDR2 YSYEKL. The CDR3 covers 13 residues. With 4 bases removed from V and 11 bases from J, the gap between germline ends came to 12 bases. This CDR3 reads CASSLQGRAPLHF. CDR3 DNA: TGCGCCAGCAGCCTCCAGGGGAGAGCACCCCTCCACTTT.

In this sample, this clone turned up a few times. The rearrangement uses TRBV5-1 and TRBJ1-6; D unclear. Trimming took off 5 bases at V and 0 bases at J, with 12 bases between the two ends. Per germline, CDR1 SGHRS and CDR2 YFSETQ. The CDR3 has 16 amino acids. The chain's CDR3 is CASRLIQSSYNSPLHF. Here the CDR3 DNA reads TGCGCCAGCAGACTTATCCAAAGCTCCTATAATTCACCCCTCCACTTT.

The chain combines TRBV27 with TRBJ2-1; D gene ambiguous. The length of the CDR3 is 16 residues. Trimming took 6 bases from V and 5 from J, leaving 20 bases between them. Per germline, CDR1 MNHEY and CDR2 SMNVEV (reference sequence). CDR3 coding DNA: TGTGCCAGCAGGAATCCGCGACACCCGTACCACAATGAGCAGTTCTTC. It encodes CASRNPRHPYHNEQFF.

The count of this clone is one. In DNA form, the CDR3 reads TGTGCCAGCAGCCGGACAGGTCAACTCTATGGCTACACCTTC. This codes for CASSRTGQLYGYTF. The chain is built from TRBV7-2 and TRBJ1-2, with 7 bases that match TRBD1. Germline CDR1 SGHTA, CDR2 FQGNSA. The CDR3 totals 14 residues. The J segment lost 4 bases and the V segment lost 5 bases, leaving 7 bases of the junction unmatched.

This clone was recorded a few times. In nucleotides, the CDR3 is TGTGCCAGCAGTTTGAAGGGGCGCGAGACCCAGTACTTC. It yields the protein CASSLKGRETQYF. V usage is TRBV12-3 or TRBV12-4 and J usage is TRBJ2-5; the D gene is possibly TRBD1 (5 bases). The CDR3 loop spans 13 amino acids. The V end was cut by 3 bases, the J end by 5 bases, with 10 bases between.

The chain has TRBV9 and TRBJ2-3; tentatively, D is TRBD1 (7 bases). The CDR3 loop spans 16 amino acids. Trimming removed 4 bases at V and 3 bases at J, with 18 bases between. Looked up from germline, CDR1 is SGDLS and CDR2 is YYNGEE. CDR3 coding DNA: TGTGCCAGCAGCCCCCCCGAGACAGGGAGGACAGATACGCAGTATTTT. It is translated as CASSPPETGRTDTQYF.

This chain links TRBV5-6 with TRBJ2-3; TRBD2 aligns across 9 bases. The length of the CDR3 is 16 residues. V dropped 2 bases and J dropped 2; count of bases not matched to a gene: 6. Germline CDR1 reads SGHDT; CDR2 reads YYEEEE. Written as DNA, the CDR3 is TGTGCCAGCAGCTTCTGGCTAGCGGGGCACACAGATACGCAGTATTTT. Amino acid sequence: CASSFWLAGHTDTQYF.

This chain uses TRBV4-1 with TRBJ2-7; maybe TRBD1 (5 bases). The length of the CDR3 is 13 residues. The germline V gene has CDR1 MGHRA and CDR2 YSYEKL. Deletions cut 1 base from V and 5 bases from J, with 9 bases between. CDR3 sequence reads: CASSQVSGHEQYF. DNA for the CDR3: TGCGCCAGCAGCCAAGTATCAGGGCACGAGCAGTACTTC.

The genes are TRBV5-6 and TRBJ1-1, with 9 bases identical to TRBD1. Trimming at V came to 4 bases and at J to 3 bases, leaving 13 bases not matched to a gene. CDR1 and CDR2 from the germline V gene are SGHDT and YYEEEE. CDR3 length: 17 residues. This CDR3 reads CASSTSGTGRRYTEAFF. The CDR3 nucleotides are TGTGCCAGCAGCACCTCCGGGACAGGGCGTAGGTACACTGAAGCTTTCTTT.